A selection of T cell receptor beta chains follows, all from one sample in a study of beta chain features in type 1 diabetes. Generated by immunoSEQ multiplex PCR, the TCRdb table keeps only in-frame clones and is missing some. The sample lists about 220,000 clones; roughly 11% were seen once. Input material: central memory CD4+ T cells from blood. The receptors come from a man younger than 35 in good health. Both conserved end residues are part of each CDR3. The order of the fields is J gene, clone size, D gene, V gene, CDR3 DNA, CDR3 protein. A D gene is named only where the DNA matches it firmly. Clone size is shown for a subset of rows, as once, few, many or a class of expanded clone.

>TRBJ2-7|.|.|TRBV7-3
TGTGCCAGCAGCCTCCGAAGAGGGGGCGAGCAGTACTTC
CASSLRRGGEQYF
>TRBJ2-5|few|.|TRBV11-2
TGTGCCAGCAGCTGGGGATCCCAAGAGACCCAGTACTTC
CASSWGSQETQYF
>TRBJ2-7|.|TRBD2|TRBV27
TGTGCCAGCAGCCCCGGGACTAGTGGCTGGAGGTTCTACGAGCAGTACTTC
CASSPGTSGWRFYEQYF
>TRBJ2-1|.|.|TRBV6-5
TGTGCCAGCAGCCCCGACCGGACGGCCTACAATGAGCAGTTCTTC
CASSPDRTAYNEQFF
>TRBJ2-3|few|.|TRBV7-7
TGTGCTAGCAGCTTAGAGGGCAGGGCGCAGTATTTT
CASSLEGRAQYF
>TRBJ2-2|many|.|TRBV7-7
TGTGCCAGCAGCTTAGACCCAACAGGCGCCGGGGAGCTGTTTTTT
CASSLDPTGAGELFF
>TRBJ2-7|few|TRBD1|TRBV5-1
TGCGCCAGCAGCGTTCAACCGGGACAGGGATCCTACGAGCAGTACTTC
CASSVQPGQGSYEQYF
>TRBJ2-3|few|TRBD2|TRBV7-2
TGTGCCAGCAGCTTGGGACTAGCGGCCTATAGCACAGATACGCAGTATTTT
CASSLGLAAYSTDTQYF
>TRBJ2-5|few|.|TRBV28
TGTGCCAGCAGTGCCCGACAGAATGGGGCGGAGACCCAGTACTTC
CASSARQNGAETQYF
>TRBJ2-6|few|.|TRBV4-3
TGCGCCAGCAGCCAAGACGCCACTACAGGATTCTCTGGGGCCAACGTCCTGACTTTC
CASSQDATTGFSGANVLTF
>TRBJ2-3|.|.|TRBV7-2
TGTGCCAGCAGCTTAGGGTCTTACACAGATACGCAGTATTTT
CASSLGSYTDTQYF
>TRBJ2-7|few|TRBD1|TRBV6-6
TGTGCCAGCAGTTCGGGGGGACAGGGCCACGAGCAGTACTTC
CASSSGGQGHEQYF
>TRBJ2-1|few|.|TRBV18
TGTGCCAGCTCACCACCGCCCAGATACAATGAGCAGTTCTTC
CASSPPPRYNEQFF
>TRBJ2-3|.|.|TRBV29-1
TGCAGCGGGCGGGACAGTAGCACAGATACGCAGTATTTT
CSGRDSSTDTQYF
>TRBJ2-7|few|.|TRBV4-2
TGTGCCAGCAGCGAGGACACCGCCTACGAGCAGTACTTC
CASSEDTAYEQYF
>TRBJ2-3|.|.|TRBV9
TGTGCCAGCAGCGTAGTAGCGGGCACAGATACGCAGTATTTT
CASSVVAGTDTQYF
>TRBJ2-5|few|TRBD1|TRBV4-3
TGCGCCAGCAGCCAAGGGGCCTTCCGTAGGACAGGAGAGACCCAGTACTTC
CASSQGAFRRTGETQYF
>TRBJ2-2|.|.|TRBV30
TGTGCCTGGAGTTGGTCCCTCGGGGAGCTGTTTTTT
CAWSWSLGELFF
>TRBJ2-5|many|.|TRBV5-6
TGTGCCAGCAGCAAGACAGAGTACCAAGAGACCCAGTACTTC
CASSKTEYQETQYF
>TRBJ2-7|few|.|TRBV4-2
TGTGCCAGCAGCCAAGATTTATCCCTGGGGTATTCCTACGAGCAGTACTTC
CASSQDLSLGYSYEQYF
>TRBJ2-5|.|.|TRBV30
TGTGCCTGGAGCGCGCCCGACCAAGAGACCCAGTACTTC
CAWSAPDQETQYF
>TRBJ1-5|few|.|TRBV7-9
TGTGCCAGCAGCTCAACAGGGTTCAAACAGCCCCAGCATTTT
CASSSTGFKQPQHF
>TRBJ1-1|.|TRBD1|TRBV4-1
TGCGCCAGCAGCGAACGGACAGGGTACACTGAAGCTTTCTTT
CASSERTGYTEAFF
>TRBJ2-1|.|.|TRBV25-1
TGTGCCAGCGGGGGGACCTGGGGAAGCTCCTACAATGAGCAGTTCTTC
CASGGTWGSSYNEQFF
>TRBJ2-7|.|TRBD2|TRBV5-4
TGTGCCAGCAGCTCCCTGGCTAGCGGGGATGGAGTTTACGAGCAGTACTTC
CASSSLASGDGVYEQYF
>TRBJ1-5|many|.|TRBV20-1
TGCAGTGCTACAGGCAATCAGCCCCAGCATTTT
CSATGNQPQHF
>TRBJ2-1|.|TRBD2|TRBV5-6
TGTGCCAGCAGCTTTGGGGGACTAGCGGAATTGAAGGAGCAGTTCTTC
CASSFGGLAELKEQFF